A single sample is the source of the 27 T cell receptor beta chains below, sequenced in a study of tumor-infiltrating lymphocytes in primary liver carcinoma. It was from roughly 20-30 mg of unsorted bulk tissue that RNA and DNA were co-extracted. Starting from 400 to 500 ng of total RNA, TCR beta cDNA was produced with a primer in the constant region. A slightly modified ARM-PCR protocol with three nested multiplex PCR rounds produced these TCR beta libraries. Rounds one and two of PCR, each of 10 to 11 cycles, were primed with TRBV1-TRBV30 forward primers and a C-beta reverse primer. A single record per CDR3 protein comes from TCRdb applying MiXCR to the multiplex PCR reads. The sample consists of some 30,000 distinct CDR3 sequences, around two thirds of them appearing once. Input material: liver tumor tissue from sampling region 3. Sample subset: tumor region T3, left-lateral pole. These receptors were collected from a woman in her twenties or thirties with primary liver carcinoma and hepatitis B virus infection.

This clonotype was seen more than once but under ten times. At one boundary the junction diverges from the germline segment, which might be a read error. The genes are TRBV12-3 or TRBV12-4 and TRBJ1-3; D is unresolved. The CDR3 is 16 amino acids. CDR3 loop: CASTLQRPSPGNTTYF. CDR3 nucleotides: TGTGCCAGCACCTTACAGAGGCCGAGCCCTGGAAACACCACATATTTT.

The sample holds many counts of this clonotype. The CDR3 coding sequence is TGCAGCGCTGCGGGGACAGGGCTGGCAGATACGCAGTATTTT. Its protein product is CSAAGTGLADTQYF. The chain recombines TRBV29-1 with TRBJ2-3, with 9 bases that match TRBD1. CDR1 is SQVTM and CDR2 is ANQGSEA in the germline V gene. J gave up 4 bases and V 7 bases, and 9 bases lay outside the gene matches. The length of the CDR3 is 14 residues.

In regard to this clonotype: The conserved closing phenylalanine or tryptophan is absent in this CDR3, likely reflecting a read error. The chain combines TRBV11-2 with TRBJ2-5, with D tentatively TRBD2 (5 bases). V lost 5 bases and J 3 bases, leaving 19 bases between the germline ends. Germline-derived CDR1 and CDR2 are SGHAT and FQNNGV. CDR3 length: 16 residues. CDR3 sequence (DNA): TGTGCCAGCAGCACAAGAATAGGGAGCGCGAAAGAGACCCAGTACTAC. It encodes CASSTRIGSAKETQYY.

Regarding this clonotype: It is likely a read error, because the conserved phenylalanine at the end of the CDR3 is missing. The V gene is TRBV11-3, the J gene TRBJ2-3, with D maybe TRBD2 (6 bases). Deletions cut 9 bases from V and 2 bases from J, with 15 bases between. This CDR3 comprises 14 residues. In germline, CDR1 is SGHNT, CDR2 YENEEA. The DNA for the CDR3 is TGTGCCAGAAACATTAGCGGCCTCACAGATACGCAGTATTCT. Translation gives CARNISGLTDTQYS.

Of note for this clonotype: A read error may produce the germline difference seen at one junction end. The rearrangement links TRBV29-1 to TRBJ2-3, with TRBD2 as a possible D gene (5 bases). CDR3 length: 16 residues. Germline CDR1 is SQVTM and CDR2 is ANQGSEA. As DNA, the CDR3 is TGCAGCGTCGAAGATATGACTAACAGACGCACAGATACGCAGTATTTT. This codes for CSVEDMTNRRTDTQYF.

This clonotype has a handful of counts. With a much larger clone just one base away, this may be a read error. The chain employs TRBV11-2 and TRBJ2-5, with D possibly TRBD1 on 5 matching bases. CDR3 length: 12 amino acids. Germline CDR1 is SGHAT and CDR2 is FQNNGV. Trimming stripped 5 bases from V and 7 bases from J, with 11 bases between. The CDR3 reads CASSPPDTTQYF. As DNA, the CDR3 is TGTGCCAGCAGCCCCCCGGACACGACCCAGTACTTC.

This clonotype was observed many times. The rearrangement links TRBV7-2 to TRBJ2-6; D not certain. Trimming shortened V by 4 bases and J by 2 bases, and 9 bases separated the two germline ends. This CDR3 contains 15 residues. Germline assignment: CDR1 SGHTA and CDR2 FQGNSA. For the CDR3, the DNA is TGTGCCAGCAGCTCCCAAAGAACTGGGGCCAACGTCCTGACTTTC. Translation gives CASSSQRTGANVLTF.

Turning to this clonotype: Mismatch with germline at one junction end may stem from a read error. V is TRBV11-2 and J is TRBJ2-1; D remains ambiguous. CDR1 and CDR2 (germline): SGHAT, FQNNGV. CDR3 length: 15 amino acids. This CDR3 reads CVSSFEIGDYNEQFF. The DNA of the CDR3 is TGTGTCAGCAGCTTTGAGATAGGAGATTACAATGAGCAGTTCTTC. The whole variable domain, filled in from reference TRBV11-2 and TRBJ2-1, reads EAGVAQSPRYKIIEKRQSVAFWCNPISGHATLYWYQQILGQGPKLLIQFQNNGVVDDSQLPKDRFSAERLKGVDSTLKIQPAKLEDSAVYLCVSSFEIGDYNEQFFGPGTRLTVL.

Details on this clonotype: Since no conserved phenylalanine or tryptophan closes the CDR3, a read error is the likely cause. The V call is TRBV12-3 or TRBV12-4, the J call TRBJ1-1; perhaps TRBD1 as D (6 bases). This CDR3 region has 11 residues. Trimming cost V 9 bases and J 7 bases, with 12 bases left between them. The CDR3 region is CASGSGVEAFV. For the CDR3, the DNA is TGTGCCAGTGGTTCAGGGGTTGAAGCTTTCGTT.

The chain uses TRBV4-3 and TRBJ1-2; no reliable D call. This CDR3 region has 13 residues. Germline V CDR1 and CDR2: LGHNA, YSLEER. V was cut by 8 bases and J by 4 bases, with 14 bases left in between. The CDR3 sequence: CASSELEIYGYTF. CDR3 sequence (DNA): TGCGCCAGCTCTGAGTTGGAGATCTATGGCTACACCTTC.

As regards this clonotype: This may be a read error: a much more frequent sequence differs by one nucleotide. The V call is TRBV4-3, the J call TRBJ2-7; unclear D gene. The germline CDR1 and CDR2 sequences are LGHNA and YSLEER. The ends were cut back, 3 bases at V and 3 bases at J, with 9 bases in the middle. The CDR3 runs 13 residues. The CDR3 loop is CASSQGNGYEQYF. DNA for the CDR3: TGCGCCAGCAGCCAGGGAAACGGCTACGAGCAGTACTTC.

Comment on this clonotype: The CDR3 carries no conserved terminal phenylalanine or tryptophan, so it likely arises from a read error. This rearrangement joins TRBV11-2 to TRBJ2-1; D tentatively fits TRBD1 or TRBD2 (5 bases each). Germline lookup yields CDR1 SGHAT and CDR2 FQNNGV. This CDR3 region has 14 residues. CDR3 sequence (DNA): TGTACCAGCAGCCACCGAGGGACGGCCAATGAGCAGTTCTCC. This translates into CTSSHRGTANEQFS.

In regard to this clonotype: A junction boundary mismatches the germline segment, possibly from a read error. The rearrangement joins TRBV6-1 to TRBJ2-5, with TRBD2 matching 8 bases. This CDR3 has 14 residues. Germline CDR1 MNHNS, CDR2 SASEGT. The chain's CDR3 is CASSNSFGGETHYF. CDR3 DNA sequence: TGTGCCAGCTCCAATAGCTTCGGGGGGGAGACCCATTACTTC.

This clonotype has only a few counts. Possible read error: a much larger clone is one base away. The chain is built from TRBV29-1 and TRBJ2-1; tentatively, D is TRBD1 or TRBD2 (7 bases each). The CDR3 totals 14 residues. Looked up from germline, CDR1 is SQVTM and CDR2 is ANQGSEA. CDR3 in amino acids: CSVAGGQHYNDQFF. The CDR3 coding sequence is TGCAGCGTTGCGGGGGGACAGCATTACAATGATCAGTTCTTC.

V gene TRBV29-1 combines with J gene TRBJ2-5, with 7 bases that match TRBD2. The CDR3 consists of 15 residues. Germline CDR1 is SQVTM and CDR2 is ANQGSEA. V trimming: 8 bases; J trimming: 5 bases; junction bases outside the gene matches: 17. CDR3 amino acids: CSFGSGTGGLETQYF. Written as DNA, the CDR3 is TGCAGCTTTGGGTCCGGGACGGGGGGTCTGGAGACCCAGTACTTC.

Concerning this clonotype itself: A junction end diverges from the germline sequence, so it may reflect a read error. The chain combines TRBV4-3 with TRBJ2-2; TRBD2 matches 13 bases. Germline V CDR1 and CDR2: LGHNA, YSLEER. The CDR3 runs to 19 residues. CDR3 residues: CASSVLAGGHRSKTGELFF. In nucleotides, the CDR3 is TGCGCCAGCAGCGTACTAGCGGGAGGGCACCGTTCGAAGACCGGGGAACTGTTTTTT.

This clonotype appeared many times. The chain has TRBV30 and TRBJ1-5; TRBD1 might be the D (5 bases). Between the trimmed V and J ends, which lost 4 bases and 7 bases, there was a span of 20 bases. The germline CDR1 and CDR2 sequences are GTSNPN and SVGIG (reference sequence). There are 15 residues in the CDR3. The CDR3 region is CAWKLPGPKPQPQHF. The CDR3 coding sequence is TGTGCCTGGAAGTTGCCGGGACCAAAACCCCAGCCCCAGCATTTT. Together with reference TRBV30 and TRBJ1-5, the CDR3 gives the full variable domain: SQTIHQWPATLVQPVGSPLSLECTVEGTSNPNLYWYRQAAGRGLQLLFYSVGIGQISSEVPQNLSASRPQDRQFILSSKKLLLSDSGFYLCAWKLPGPKPQPQHFGDGTRLSIL.

As concerns this clonotype: The junction and the germline gene differ at one end; a read error may be behind it. The chain's CDR3 is CGVAPHPNSEAFF. The CDR3 DNA sequence: TGCGGCGTTGCCCCGCACCCGAACAGTGAAGCTTTCTTT. This chain uses TRBV29-1 with TRBJ1-1; D ambiguous. CDR1 is SQVTM and CDR2 is ANQGSEA in the germline V gene. The CDR3 extends over 13 amino acids.

The chain recombines TRBV11-3 with TRBJ2-1; 11 bases agree with TRBD2. V lost 11 bases and J lost 9; bases outside the gene matches: 9. The CDR3 has 13 amino acids. Germline V gene data show CDR1 as SGHNT and CDR2 as YENEEA. CDR3 sequence (DNA): TGTGCCGGCACTAGCGGGAGTGGAAGTGAGCAGTTCTTC. This codes for CAGTSGSGSEQFF.

About this clonotype: Compared with germline, one end of the junction differs, possibly owing to a read error. The rearrangement joins TRBV11-2 to TRBJ2-7; 8 bases match TRBD2. The CDR3 runs to 16 residues. CDR1 SGHAT and CDR2 FQNNGV come from the germline V gene. DNA for the CDR3: TGTACCAGCAGTTTAGTGGTGGGACTAGTGGGGGAAGAGCAGTACTTC. This translates into CTSSLVVGLVGEEQYF.

A single count supports this clonotype. This could be a read error, since a much larger clone is one nucleotide away. The chain uses TRBV11-2 and TRBJ1-2, with 7 positions matching TRBD1. CDR3 length equals 14 residues. Germline loops: CDR1 SGHAT, CDR2 FQNNGV. CDR3 nucleotides: TGTGCCAGCAGCGGGGACAGTGTCATCTATGGCCACATCTTC. This gives the protein CASSGDSVIYGHIF.

This clonotype appeared once. The final CDR3 position lacks the conserved phenylalanine or tryptophan, pointing to a likely read error. The chain couples TRBV29-1 to TRBJ2-1; D is uncertain. Germline V gene data show CDR1 as SQVTM and CDR2 as ANQGSEA. The CDR3 consists of 12 residues. Trimming stripped 8 bases from V and 3 bases from J, with 11 bases between. CDR3 protein: CSPLRDYNEQFL. Here the CDR3 DNA reads TGCAGCCCACTAAGGGACTACAATGAGCAGTTCCTC.

The CDR3 coding sequence is TGTGCCATCGGTGGGTCGGCTACCAGACAAGAGGCTCAGTACTTC. Translated, it gives CAIGGSATRQEAQYF. V and J are TRBV10-3 and TRBJ2-5; D call uncertain. Germline CDR1 reads ENHRY; CDR2 reads SYGVKD. This CDR3 is built from 15 residues. The ends were cut back, 8 bases at V and 11 bases at J, with 27 bases in the middle.

This clonotype was seen just once. At one of its ends the junction is not consistent with the germline gene, which may arise from a read error. The genes are TRBV24-1 and TRBJ2-2, with 7 bases matching TRBD2. CDR1 is KGHDR and CDR2 is SFDVKD in the germline V gene. This CDR3 is 16 amino acids long. This CDR3 is CATSGLPSGNTGELFF. The CDR3 coding sequence is TGTGCTACCAGTGGCCTCCCTAGCGGGAACACCGGGGAGCTGTTTTTT.

The rearrangement joins TRBV25-1 to TRBJ1-1; possible D gene TRBD1, 5 bases. The CDR3 spans 13 residues. Trimming took off 9 bases at V and 10 bases at J, with 21 bases between the two ends. Germline V gene lookup returns CDR1 MGHDK and CDR2 SYGVNS. This CDR3 reads CASEYIMGQRAFF. The CDR3 nucleotides are TGTGCCAGTGAATATATTATGGGGCAGCGAGCTTTCTTT.

This clonotype has at least ten counts. The V call is TRBV11-2, the J call TRBJ2-7, with 8 bases matching TRBD1. Germline CDR1 and CDR2: SGHAT and FQNNGV. V lost 7 bases, J lost 7 bases, and 18 bases stayed unmatched. The CDR3 runs 16 residues. The CDR3 nucleotides read TGTGCCAGCACCCATACCGCGACAGGGGCGGGAAGGGAGCAGTACTTC. It is translated as CASTHTATGAGREQYF.

As regards this clonotype: A read error may explain this, as a much larger clone is one base away. Because it lacks the conserved phenylalanine or tryptophan at the end, this CDR3 is likely a read error. The chain combines TRBV11-1 with TRBJ2-2; D is possibly TRBD1 (5 bases). CDR3 length: 15 residues. The germline V gene encodes CDR1 SGHAT and CDR2 FQDESV (reference sequence). CDR3 nucleotides: TGTACCAGCAGCTATACAGGACCTTTCTCCAGGGAGCTGTTTCGT. This codes for CTSSYTGPFSRELFR.